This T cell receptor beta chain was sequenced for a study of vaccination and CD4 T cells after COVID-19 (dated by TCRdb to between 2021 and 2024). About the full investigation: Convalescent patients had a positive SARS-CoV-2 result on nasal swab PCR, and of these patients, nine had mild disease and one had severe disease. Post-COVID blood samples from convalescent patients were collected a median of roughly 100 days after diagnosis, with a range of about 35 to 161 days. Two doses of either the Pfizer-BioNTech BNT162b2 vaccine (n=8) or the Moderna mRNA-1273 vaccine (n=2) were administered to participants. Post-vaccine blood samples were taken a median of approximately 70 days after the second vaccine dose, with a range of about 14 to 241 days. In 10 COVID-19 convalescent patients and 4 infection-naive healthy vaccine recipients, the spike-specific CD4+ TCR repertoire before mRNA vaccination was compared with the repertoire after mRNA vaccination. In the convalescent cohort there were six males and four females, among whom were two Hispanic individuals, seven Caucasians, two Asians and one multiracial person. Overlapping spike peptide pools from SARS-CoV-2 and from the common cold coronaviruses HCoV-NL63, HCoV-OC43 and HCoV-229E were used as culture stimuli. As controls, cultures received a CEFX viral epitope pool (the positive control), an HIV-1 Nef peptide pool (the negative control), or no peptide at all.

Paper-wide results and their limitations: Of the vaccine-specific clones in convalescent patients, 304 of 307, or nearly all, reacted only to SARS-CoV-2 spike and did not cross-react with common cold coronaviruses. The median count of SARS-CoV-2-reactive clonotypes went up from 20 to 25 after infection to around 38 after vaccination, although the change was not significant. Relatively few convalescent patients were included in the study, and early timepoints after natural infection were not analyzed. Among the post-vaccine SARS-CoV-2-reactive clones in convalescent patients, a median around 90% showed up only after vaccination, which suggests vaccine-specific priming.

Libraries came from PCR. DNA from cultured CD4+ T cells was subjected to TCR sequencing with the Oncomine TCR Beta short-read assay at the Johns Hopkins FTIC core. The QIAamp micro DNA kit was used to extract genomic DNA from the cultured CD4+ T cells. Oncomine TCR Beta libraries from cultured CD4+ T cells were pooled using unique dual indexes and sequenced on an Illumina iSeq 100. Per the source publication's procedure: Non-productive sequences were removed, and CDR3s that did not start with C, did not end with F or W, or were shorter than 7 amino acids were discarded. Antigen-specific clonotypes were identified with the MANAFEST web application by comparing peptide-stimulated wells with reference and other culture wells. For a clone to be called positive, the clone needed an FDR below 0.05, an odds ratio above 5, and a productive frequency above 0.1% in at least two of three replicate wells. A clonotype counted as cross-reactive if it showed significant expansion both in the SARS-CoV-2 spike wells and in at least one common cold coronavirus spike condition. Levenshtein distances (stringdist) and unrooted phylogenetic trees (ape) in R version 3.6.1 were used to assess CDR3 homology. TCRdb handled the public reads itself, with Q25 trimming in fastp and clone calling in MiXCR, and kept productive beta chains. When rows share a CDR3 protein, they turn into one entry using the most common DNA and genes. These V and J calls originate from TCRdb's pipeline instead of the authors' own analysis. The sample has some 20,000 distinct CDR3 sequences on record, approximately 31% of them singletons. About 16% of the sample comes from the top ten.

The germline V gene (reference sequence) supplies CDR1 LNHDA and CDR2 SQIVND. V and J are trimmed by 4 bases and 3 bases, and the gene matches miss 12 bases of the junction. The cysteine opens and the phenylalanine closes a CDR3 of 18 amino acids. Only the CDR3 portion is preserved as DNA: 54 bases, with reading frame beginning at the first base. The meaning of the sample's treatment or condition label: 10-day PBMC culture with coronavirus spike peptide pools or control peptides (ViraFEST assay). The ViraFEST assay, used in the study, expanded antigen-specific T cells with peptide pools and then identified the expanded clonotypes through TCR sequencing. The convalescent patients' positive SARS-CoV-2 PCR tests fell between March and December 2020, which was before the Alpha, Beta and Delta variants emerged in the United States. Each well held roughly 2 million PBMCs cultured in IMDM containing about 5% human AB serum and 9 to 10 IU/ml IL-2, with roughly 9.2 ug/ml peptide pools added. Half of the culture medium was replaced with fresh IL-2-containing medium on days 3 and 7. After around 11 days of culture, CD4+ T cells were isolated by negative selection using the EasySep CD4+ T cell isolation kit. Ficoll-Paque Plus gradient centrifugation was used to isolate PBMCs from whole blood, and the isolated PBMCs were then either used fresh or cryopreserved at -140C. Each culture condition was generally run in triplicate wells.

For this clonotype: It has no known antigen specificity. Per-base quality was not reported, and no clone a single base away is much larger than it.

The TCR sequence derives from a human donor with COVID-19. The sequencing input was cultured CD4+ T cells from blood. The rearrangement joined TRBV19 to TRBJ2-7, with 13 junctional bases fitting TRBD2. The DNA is TGTGCCAGTAGTACAGAATACGGGACTAGCGGGGCTCTCTACGAGCAGTACTTC. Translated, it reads CASSTEYGTSGALYEQYF.